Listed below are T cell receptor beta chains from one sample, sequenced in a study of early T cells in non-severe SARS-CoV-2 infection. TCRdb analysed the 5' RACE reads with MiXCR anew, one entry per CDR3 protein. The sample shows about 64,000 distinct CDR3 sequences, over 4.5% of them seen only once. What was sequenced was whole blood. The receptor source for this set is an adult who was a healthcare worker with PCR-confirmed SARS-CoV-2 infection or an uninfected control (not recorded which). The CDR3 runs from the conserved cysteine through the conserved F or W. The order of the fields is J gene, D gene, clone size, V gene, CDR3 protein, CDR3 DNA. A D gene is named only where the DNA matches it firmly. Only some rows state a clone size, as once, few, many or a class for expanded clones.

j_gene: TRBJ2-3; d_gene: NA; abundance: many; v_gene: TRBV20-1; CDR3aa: CSARDLAGPYSPDTQYF; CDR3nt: TGCAGTGCTAGAGACTTAGCAGGACCCTATTCTCCAGATACGCAGTATTTT
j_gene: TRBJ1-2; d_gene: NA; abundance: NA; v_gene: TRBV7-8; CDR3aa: CASSLDDILYGYTF; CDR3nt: TGTGCCAGCAGCTTAGATGACATCCTCTATGGCTACACCTTC
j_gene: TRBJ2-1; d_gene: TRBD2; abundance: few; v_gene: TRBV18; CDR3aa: CASSAGESYNEQFF; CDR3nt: TGTGCCAGCTCCGCGGGAGAGTCCTACAATGAGCAGTTCTTC
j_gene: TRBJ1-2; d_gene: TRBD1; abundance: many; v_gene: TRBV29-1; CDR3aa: CSVGTDRGQDYTF; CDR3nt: TGCAGCGTTGGCACAGACAGGGGACAGGACTACACCTTC
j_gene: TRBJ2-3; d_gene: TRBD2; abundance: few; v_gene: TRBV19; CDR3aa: CASSTQASGNTDTQYF; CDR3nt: TGTGCCAGTAGTACGCAAGCTAGCGGCAACACAGATACGCAGTATTTT
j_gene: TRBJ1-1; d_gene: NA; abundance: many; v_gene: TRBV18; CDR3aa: CASSPAHGTEAFF; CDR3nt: TGTGCCAGCTCACCTGCACATGGTACTGAAGCTTTCTTT
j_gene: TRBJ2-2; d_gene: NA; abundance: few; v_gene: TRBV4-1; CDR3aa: CASSQVLARSGELFF; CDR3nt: TGCGCCAGCAGCCAGGTCCTAGCGAGGAGCGGGGAGCTGTTTTTT
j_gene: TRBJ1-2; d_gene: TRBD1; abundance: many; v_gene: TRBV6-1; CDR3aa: CASIRDRSYGYTF; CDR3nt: TGTGCCAGCATTAGGGACAGAAGCTATGGCTACACCTTC
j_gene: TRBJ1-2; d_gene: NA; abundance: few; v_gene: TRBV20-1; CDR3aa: CSARGESYGYTF; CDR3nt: TGCAGTGCTAGGGGCGAGAGCTATGGCTACACCTTC
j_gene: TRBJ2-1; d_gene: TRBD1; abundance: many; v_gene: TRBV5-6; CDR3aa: CASRSTGGSYNEQFF; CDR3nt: TGTGCCAGCAGATCGACAGGGGGCTCCTACAATGAGCAGTTCTTC
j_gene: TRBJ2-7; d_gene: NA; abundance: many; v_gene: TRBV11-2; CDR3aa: CASSLDLGRGYEQYF; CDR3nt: TGTGCCAGCAGCTTAGATCTGGGCAGGGGTTACGAGCAGTACTTC
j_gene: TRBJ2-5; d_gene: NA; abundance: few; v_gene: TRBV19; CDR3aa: CASSKGLLQAQYF; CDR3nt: TGTGCCAGTAGTAAGGGACTCTTGCAGGCCCAGTACTTC